This T cell receptor beta chain was identified during a study of early T cells in non-severe SARS-CoV-2 infection. Study-wide background: Chains from this unsorted whole-blood bulk RNA could not be paired.

This CDR3 has 17 residues. V trimming: 6 bases; J trimming: 2 bases; junction bases outside the gene matches: 10. Germline assignment: CDR1 LNHDA and CDR2 SQIVND (reference sequence). TCRdb passed the 5' RACE reads through MiXCR, listing each CDR3 protein once. The sample consists of roughly 80,000 distinct CDR3 sequences, over 12% of them appearing once. The specimen was whole blood. The chain carries TRBV19 and TRBJ2-3; 11 bases align to TRBD2. This receptor was taken from an adult who was a healthcare worker with PCR-confirmed SARS-CoV-2 infection or an uninfected control (not recorded which). In DNA form, the CDR3 reads TGTGCCAGTAGCGCCCGTCCTAGCGGGGGGCTCACAGATACGCAGTATTTT. Its protein is CASSARPSGGLTDTQYF.